A selection of T cell receptor beta chains follows, all from one sample in a study of response to subunit inactivated influenza vaccine. TCRdb called the RT-PCR reads again in MiXCR, with one record for every CDR3 protein. This table holds about 500,000 distinct CDR3 sequences, approximately 16% found once. The material sequenced was CD4+ T cells sorted from PBMCs, taken about 24 months after vaccination. Receptor source: a man between 50 and 70 years old who received an inactivated influenza vaccine. Each CDR3 is given with its conserved first and last residue. D genes are given only for firm matches. Not every row has a clone size; where given, it reads once, few, many or a size class.

v_call	j_call	clone_size	d_call	cdr3_aa	cdr3_nt
TRBV9	TRBJ2-1	few	.	CASSLTGPGTSNEQFF	TGTGCCAGCAGCCTGACAGGGCCCGGGACTAGCAATGAGCAGTTCTTC
TRBV27	TRBJ2-2	few	TRBD2	CASSPTGTRYRNTGELFF	TGTGCCAGCAGTCCAACCGGGACTAGGTATCGGAACACCGGGGAGCTGTTTTTT
TRBV6-5	TRBJ2-5	few	.	CASSHPGTARQETQYF	TGTGCCAGCAGTCACCCCGGGACCGCACGTCAAGAGACCCAGTACTTC
TRBV5-1	TRBJ1-2	.	.	CASSQDPSGGYTF	TGCGCCAGCAGCCAGGACCCATCGGGAGGCTACACCTTC
TRBV7-2	TRBJ2-3	few	.	CASSLQGGLGNTQYF	TGTGCCAGCAGCTTACAGGGGGGATTAGGGAATACGCAGTATTTT
TRBV6-1	TRBJ1-2	.	.	CASSTTRTVNYGYTF	TGTGCCAGCAGTACGACCCGGACAGTTAACTATGGCTACACCTTC
TRBV2	TRBJ1-2	few	.	CASSEKGPYGYTF	TGTGCCAGCAGTGAAAAGGGCCCCTATGGCTACACCTTC
TRBV7-6	TRBJ2-7	few	.	CASSLRWGTGNEQYF	TGTGCCAGCAGCTTACGATGGGGGACCGGGAACGAGCAGTACTTC
TRBV10-3	TRBJ2-3	.	.	CAIKGRTDTQYF	TGTGCCATCAAGGGCAGAACAGATACGCAGTATTTT
TRBV12-3/TRBV12-4	TRBJ2-7	.	TRBD2	CASSSRGAGVSYEQYF	TGTGCCAGCAGTTCCCGGGGCGCGGGGGTCTCCTACGAGCAGTACTTC
TRBV6-1	TRBJ2-7	.	TRBD1	CASSVSGGYEQYF	TGTGCCAGCAGTGTTTCAGGGGGATACGAGCAGTACTTC
TRBV5-1	TRBJ2-4	many	.	CASSLISGDIQYF	TGCGCCAGCAGCTTGATTTCAGGGGACATTCAGTACTTC
TRBV12-3/TRBV12-4	TRBJ2-1	many	.	CASSRTVYNEQFF	TGTGCCAGCAGCAGGACTGTCTACAATGAGCAGTTCTTC
TRBV7-9	TRBJ2-5	.	.	CASSLVGTNLGETQYF	TGTGCCAGCAGCTTAGTCGGGACAAACCTGGGAGAGACCCAGTACTTC
TRBV29-1	TRBJ2-1	.	TRBD1	CSVWTGAAGNEQFF	TGCAGCGTATGGACAGGGGCCGCAGGGAATGAGCAGTTCTTC
TRBV7-2	TRBJ2-5	few	.	CASSLAYSGETQYF	TGTGCCAGCAGCTTAGCTTACAGCGGGGAGACCCAGTACTTC
TRBV29-1	TRBJ2-1	few	TRBD1	CSGSRTGRDNEQFF	TGCAGCGGGTCGAGGACAGGGCGAGACAATGAGCAGTTCTTC
TRBV12-3/TRBV12-4	TRBJ2-7	few	.	CASSLSQSSYEQYF	TGTGCCAGCAGTTTGAGCCAGAGCTCCTACGAGCAGTACTTC
TRBV20-1	TRBJ1-5	.	TRBD1	CSARDGSRGGYQPQHF	TGCAGTGCTAGAGATGGTAGCAGGGGGGGGTATCAGCCCCAGCATTTT
TRBV20-1	TRBJ1-6	.	TRBD1	CSAGTVDNSPLHF	TGCAGTGCGGGGACAGTCGATAATTCACCCCTCCACTTT
TRBV20-1	TRBJ2-3	many	.	CSARRRGSTDTQYF	TGCAGTGCTAGAAGGAGGGGTAGCACAGATACGCAGTATTTT
TRBV5-1	TRBJ2-5	.	TRBD1	CASRAARGRETQYF	TGCGCCAGCAGAGCAGCGAGGGGGCGGGAGACCCAGTACTTC
TRBV5-1	TRBJ1-1	.	TRBD1	CASSKDRVPSEAFF	TGCGCCAGCAGCAAGGACAGGGTACCATCTGAAGCTTTCTTT
TRBV7-6	TRBJ2-5	.	TRBD2	CASSRGLDRETQYF	TGTGCCAGCAGCCGGGGACTAGATCGGGAGACCCAGTACTTC
TRBV7-9	TRBJ2-3	few	.	CASSLSGVLTDTQYF	TGTGCCAGCAGCTTATCAGGGGTCCTCACAGATACGCAGTATTTT
TRBV10-3	TRBJ2-1	few	.	CAISDPVGPSSYNEQFF	TGTGCCATCAGTGACCCGGTGGGGCCGAGCTCCTACAATGAGCAGTTCTTC
TRBV6-1	TRBJ2-1	few	TRBD1	CASSTGALDNEQFF	TGTGCCAGCAGTACAGGGGCCCTTGACAATGAGCAGTTCTTC
TRBV24-1	TRBJ2-1	few	TRBD1	CATSDDTGGMEQFF	TGTGCCACCAGTGATGACACAGGGGGTATGGAGCAGTTCTTC
TRBV3-1	TRBJ1-1	.	.	CASSPYLGQGSEAFF	TGTGCCAGCAGCCCCTACCTCGGCCAGGGTAGTGAAGCTTTCTTT
TRBV5-5	TRBJ2-7	.	.	CASSRRGHEQYF	TGTGCCAGCAGCCGCAGGGGCCACGAGCAGTACTTC
TRBV30	TRBJ2-2	.	TRBD2	CAWTGTSGRLTGELFF	TGTGCCTGGACCGGGACTAGCGGGAGACTCACCGGGGAGCTGTTTTTT
TRBV4-3	TRBJ2-2	.	.	CASSLSYGGQIGELFF	TGCGCCAGCAGCCTCAGTTATGGGGGGCAAATCGGGGAGCTGTTTTTT
TRBV10-2	TRBJ2-3	many	TRBD2	CASRTSASTDTQYF	TGCGCCAGCAGGACTAGCGCTTCCACAGATACGCAGTATTTT
TRBV7-6	TRBJ2-7	.	.	CASSFRDGSYEQYF	TGTGCCAGCAGCTTCCGGGACGGCTCCTACGAGCAGTACTTC
TRBV9	TRBJ2-5	few	TRBD1	CASSVGGDRTSTQYF	TGTGCCAGCAGCGTAGGTGGGGACAGGACTTCGACCCAGTACTTC
TRBV20-1	TRBJ2-7	once	.	CSARFVRGLTYEQYF	TGCAGTGCTAGGTTTGTTCGAGGGTTGACCTACGAGCAGTACTTC
TRBV20-1	TRBJ1-6	.	.	CSARDIQSSSYNSPLHF	TGCAGTGCTAGAGATATCCAGTCTAGCTCCTATAATTCACCCCTCCACTTT
TRBV5-1	TRBJ2-5	few	.	CASSSRARGETQYF	TGCGCCAGCAGCTCCAGGGCCAGAGGAGAGACCCAGTACTTC
TRBV14	TRBJ2-4	.	.	CASSQVKNIQYF	TGTGCCAGCAGCCAAGTGAAAAACATTCAGTACTTC
TRBV18	TRBJ2-7	few	.	CASSQAINYEQYF	TGTGCCAGCTCACAGGCCATTAACTACGAGCAGTACTTC
TRBV4-3	TRBJ1-3	.	.	CASSQDRPGRGNTIYF	TGCGCCAGCAGCCAAGATCGGCCGGGAAGAGGAAACACCATATATTTT
TRBV9	TRBJ2-1	.	TRBD2	CASSQTSGTYNEQFF	TGTGCCAGCAGCCAGACTAGCGGAACCTACAATGAGCAGTTCTTC
TRBV24-1	TRBJ1-2	few	.	CATSEGTRSGYGYTF	TGTGCCACCAGTGAAGGGACACGTTCGGGGTATGGCTACACCTTC
TRBV24-1	TRBJ2-1	few	TRBD1	CATSPTGTAWDEQFF	TGTGCCACCAGTCCAACAGGGACAGCATGGGATGAGCAGTTCTTC
TRBV7-2	TRBJ2-2	many	.	CASSRDRNTGELFF	TGTGCCAGCAGCCGGGACCGGAACACCGGGGAGCTGTTTTTT
TRBV10-3	TRBJ1-1	.	.	CAISERPNTEAFF	TGTGCCATCAGTGAGCGCCCGAACACTGAAGCTTTCTTT
TRBV30	TRBJ1-5	.	.	CAWSDRGYQPQHF	TGTGCCTGGAGTGATCGGGGTTATCAGCCCCAGCATTTT
TRBV15	TRBJ2-1	.	.	CATSKTRDVRNNEQFF	TGTGCCACCAGCAAGACCCGGGACGTTAGAAACAATGAGCAGTTCTTC